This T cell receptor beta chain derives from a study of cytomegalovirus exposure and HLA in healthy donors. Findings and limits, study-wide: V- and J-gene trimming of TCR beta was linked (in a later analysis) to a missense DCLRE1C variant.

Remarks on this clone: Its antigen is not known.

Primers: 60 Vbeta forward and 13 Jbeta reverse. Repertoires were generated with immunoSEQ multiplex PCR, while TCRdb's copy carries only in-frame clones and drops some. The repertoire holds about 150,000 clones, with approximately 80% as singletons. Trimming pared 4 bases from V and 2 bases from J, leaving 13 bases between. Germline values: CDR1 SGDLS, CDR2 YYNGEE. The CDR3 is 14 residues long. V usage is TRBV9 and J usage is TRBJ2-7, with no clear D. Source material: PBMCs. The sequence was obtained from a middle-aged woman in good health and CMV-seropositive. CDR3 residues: CASSSRRQPYEQYF. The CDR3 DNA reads TGTGCCAGCAGCTCACGACGACAACCCTACGAGCAGTACTTC.